The 29 T cell receptor beta chains in this list originate from one sample, sequenced in a study of T cell responses to AZD1222 COVID-19 vaccine. Libraries were prepared by immunoSEQ multiplex PCR; TCRdb keeps only in-frame clonotypes and omits some of them. The repertoire holds 90,000 to 120,000 clones, 80% to 90% seen once, with 3% to 4% in the top ten. The material was peripheral blood, obtained on day 0 of AZD1222 vaccination. These receptors originate from an adult in good health.

The J gene is TRBJ1-3, the V gene TRBV9; 9 nucleotides align to TRBD1. V trimming: 3 bases; J trimming: 4 bases; junction bases outside the gene matches: 5. CDR1 SGDLS and CDR2 YYNGEE come from the germline V gene. This CDR3 is 15 amino acids long. The CDR3 sequence: CASSARTGDGNTIYF. The CDR3 DNA reads as TGTGCCAGCAGCGCCAGGACAGGGGACGGAAACACCATATATTTT.

This chain joins TRBV5-1 and TRBJ1-4; TRBD1 matches 11 bases. This CDR3 spans 15 amino acids. The V gene end was trimmed by 1 base and the J gene end by 8 bases; junction bases not matched to a gene: 4. Germline values: CDR1 SGHRS, CDR2 YFSETQ. The CDR3 is CASSLFGTGGEKLFF. The CDR3, as DNA: TGCGCCAGCAGCTTGTTTGGGACAGGGGGAGAAAAACTGTTTTTT. Full variable domain (remainder filled in from reference TRBV5-1 and TRBJ1-4): KAGVTQTPRYLIKTRGQQVTLSCSPISGHRSVSWYQQTPGQGLQFLFEYFSETQRNKGNFPGRFSGRQFSNSRSEMNVSTLELGDSALYLCASSLFGTGGEKLFFGSGTQLSVL.

The chain employs TRBV24-1 and TRBJ2-7; 8 bases agree with TRBD2. CDR1 and CDR2 from the germline V gene are KGHDR and SFDVKD. Germline trimming cut 9 bases from V and 4 bases from J; bases unmatched to any gene: 7. CDR3 length: 13 amino acids. CDR3 bases: TGTGCCACCTCGGGGGGGGCCAGGTACGAGCAGTACTTC. Protein: CATSGGARYEQYF.

The rearrangement links TRBV6-5 to TRBJ1-5, with a weak D call TRBD1 (6 bases). In germline, CDR1 is MNHEY, CDR2 SVGAGI. V dropped 6 bases and J dropped 6 bases, with 18 bases sitting between them. The CDR3 has 15 amino acids. The DNA for the CDR3 is TGTGCCAGCAGCATATTTAGGGGGGGGCCTCAGCCCCAGCATTTT. Amino acid sequence: CASSIFRGGPQPQHF.

V is TRBV3-1 (or the pseudogene TRBV3-2) and J is TRBJ2-3; 8 positions match TRBD1. Per the germline V gene, CDR1 is LGHDT and CDR2 is YNNKEL (reference sequence). CDR3 size: 14 residues. J lost 5 bases, V lost 2 bases, and 3 bases had no gene match. CDR3 DNA sequence: TGTGCCAGCAGCCAAAATGACAGGGGAGATACGCAGTATTTT. Its translation: CASSQNDRGDTQYF.

J is TRBJ2-5 and V is TRBV6-2 or TRBV6-3; possible D gene TRBD1, 6 bases. The CDR3 is 15 amino acids. The ends were cut back, 2 bases at V and 0 bases at J, with 10 bases in the middle. CDR1 is MNHEY and CDR2 is SVGEGT in the germline V gene. DNA for the CDR3: TGTGCCAGCAGTTACATTGGACAGAACCAAGAGACCCAGTACTTC. As protein: CASSYIGQNQETQYF.

This chain connects TRBV7-2 to TRBJ2-1; D gene uncertain. There are 18 residues in the CDR3. The V end was cut by 4 bases, the J end by 0 bases, with 19 bases between. The germline V gene encodes CDR1 SGHTA and CDR2 FQGNSA. CDR3 coding DNA: TGTGCCAGCAGCTCACAATCGGACCCCTTTTACTCCTACAATGAGCAGTTCTTC. Translated: CASSSQSDPFYSYNEQFF.

The table lists this clone with a count of one. The rearrangement links TRBV3-1 (or the pseudogene TRBV3-2) to TRBJ1-2, with 10 nucleotides matching TRBD1. V was pared by 0 bases and J by 5 bases, with 6 bases of the junction left unmatched. The CDR3 is made up of 16 amino acids. The germline V gene has CDR1 LGHDT and CDR2 YNNKEL (reference sequence). CDR3 in DNA: TGTGCCAGCAGCCAAGATCCCACGGACAGGGGGTATGGCTACACCTTC. It specifies CASSQDPTDRGYGYTF.

About this clone itself: The junction departs from the called germline gene at one end, perhaps through a read error. Other DNA sequences from this sample encode an identical CDR3 as well. The CDR3 DNA is TGTGCCAGCAGATTAGTTATGTCAGGATACAATGAGCAGTTCTTC. This translates into CASRLVMSGYNEQFF. The chain joins TRBV7-2 to TRBJ2-1; no clear D gene. This CDR3 is 15 amino acids long. CDR1 SGHTA and CDR2 FQGNSA come from the germline V gene.

The genes are TRBV5-6 and TRBJ1-4; no clear D gene. Per germline, CDR1 SGHDT and CDR2 YYEEEE. V dropped 0 bases and J dropped 7 bases, with 10 bases sitting between them. This CDR3 contains 14 residues. CDR3 protein: CASSLGGIGEKLFF. The CDR3 DNA reads TGTGCCAGCAGCTTGGGGGGTATTGGTGAAAAACTGTTTTTT. The whole variable domain, remainder taken from reference TRBV5-6 and TRBJ1-4, is DAGVTQSPTHLIKTRGQQVTLRCSPKSGHDTVSWYQQALGQGPQFIFQYYEEEERQRGNFPDRFSGHQFPNYSSELNVNALLLGDSALYLCASSLGGIGEKLFFGSGTQLSVL.

In the case of this clone: Within the sample, other DNA sequences also encode this same CDR3. J is TRBJ2-5 and V is TRBV5-4; 8 positions agree with TRBD2. V gave up 4 bases and J gave up 3 bases; unmatched junction bases: 5. The CDR3 is 14 residues long. The germline V gene encodes CDR1 SGHNT and CDR2 YYREEE (reference sequence). The CDR3 here is CASSLRGAEETQYF. The CDR3 DNA is TGTGCCAGCAGCCTGCGGGGGGCGGAAGAGACCCAGTACTTC. The full variable domain, with the rest looked up from reference TRBV5-4 and TRBJ2-5, is ETGVTQSPTHLIKTRGQQVTLRCSSQSGHNTVSWYQQALGQGPQFIFQYYREEENGRGNFPPRFSGLQFPNYSSELNVNALELDDSALYLCASSLRGAEETQYFGPGTRLLVL.

The chain is built from TRBV11-2 and TRBJ1-1, with D unclear. The CDR3 totals 11 residues. Trimming removed 2 bases from V and 10 bases from J, with 8 bases in between. Germline V gene lookup returns CDR1 SGHAT and CDR2 FQNNGV. The CDR3 reads CASSLNQPAFF. The CDR3 nucleotides are TGTGCCAGCAGCTTAAATCAACCAGCTTTCTTT.

The rearrangement joins TRBV6-5 to TRBJ1-1; D uncertain. This CDR3 contains 15 residues. The V end lost 2 bases, the J end lost 2 bases, and 12 bases lay between the germline ends. Germline lookup yields CDR1 MNHEY and CDR2 SVGAGI. The CDR3 region has the DNA TGTGCCAGCAGTTACGGACGGACTTCAAACACTGAAGCTTTCTTT. It yields the protein CASSYGRTSNTEAFF.

The chain links TRBV5-6 to TRBJ1-2; tentatively, D is TRBD1 (5 bases). CDR1 is SGHDT, CDR2 YYEEEE, per germline. The CDR3 totals 17 residues. V was clipped by 1 base and J by 4 bases, with 20 bases between them. Here the CDR3 reads CASSLFGRQSGSYGYTF. In nucleotides, the CDR3 is TGTGCCAGCAGCTTGTTCGGTAGACAGAGCGGAAGCTATGGCTACACCTTC.

J is TRBJ1-4 and V is TRBV27; a weak D match, TRBD1 (6 bases). V gave up 5 bases and J gave up 4 bases, with 14 bases separating them. The V gene's germline CDR1 is MNHEY and CDR2 SMNVEV (reference sequence). CDR3 length: 15 amino acids. The CDR3 DNA reads TGTGCCAGCAGTCCTCGTGGAGGGGGTAATGAAAAACTGTTTTTT. Its translation is CASSPRGGGNEKLFF. The full variable domain, its missing parts supplied by reference TRBV27 and TRBJ1-4, is EAQVTQNPRYLITVTGKKLTVTCSQNMNHEYMSWYRQDPGLGLRQIYYSMNVEVTDKGDVPEGYKVSRKEKRNFPLILESPSPNQTSLYFCASSPRGGGNEKLFFGSGTQLSVL.

This chain connects TRBV28 to TRBJ2-6, with TRBD2 matching 7 bases. The CDR3 loop spans 15 amino acids. With V trimmed by 6 bases and J by 3 bases, 5 bases remained unmatched. CDR1 and CDR2 (germline): MDHEN, SYDVKM. In DNA form, the CDR3 reads TGTGCCAGCAGCGAGACTAGCAATGGGGCCAACGTCCTGACTTTC. This translates into CASSETSNGANVLTF.

This sequence joins TRBV18 and TRBJ1-1; 7 bases map to TRBD1. V dropped 3 bases and J dropped 6; count of bases not matched to a gene: 7. The CDR3 contains 14 residues. CDR1 KGHSH and CDR2 LQKENI come from the germline V gene. The chain's CDR3 is CASSPTSTGPEAFF. CDR3 bases: TGTGCCAGCTCACCCACCTCGACAGGGCCTGAAGCTTTCTTT.

The chain joins TRBV11-1 to TRBJ1-6, with 9 bases fitting TRBD1. The V gene end was trimmed by 5 bases and the J gene end by 10 bases; junction bases not matched to a gene: 9. Germline-derived CDR1 and CDR2 are SGHAT and FQDESV (reference sequence). The CDR3 runs to 15 residues. The CDR3 spells CASSPGDRAYSPLHF. CDR3 DNA: TGTGCCAGCAGCCCCGGGGACAGGGCCTACTCACCCCTCCACTTT.

The V call is TRBV6-6, the J call TRBJ1-1, with no clear D. Germline V CDR1 and CDR2: MNHNY, SVGAGI (reference sequence). V was shortened by 6 bases and J by 4 bases, with 12 bases between the two germline ends. CDR3 length: 13 amino acids. CDR3 in DNA: TGTGCCAGCAGCCTAGAGGGTTTCACTGAAGCTTTCTTT. Translating gives CASSLEGFTEAFF.

The chain couples TRBV15 to TRBJ1-2; possibly TRBD1 for D (5 bases). Germline loops: CDR1 LNHNV, CDR2 YYDKDF (reference sequence). This CDR3 spans 14 amino acids. V was trimmed by 3 bases and J by 2 bases, leaving 10 bases between them. The CDR3 DNA reads as TGTGCCACCAGCAGTGACCGGGACAACTATGGCTACACCTTC. This translates into CATSSDRDNYGYTF.

The chain employs TRBV5-5 and TRBJ1-6; D ambiguous. This CDR3 is 13 amino acids long. V was cut by 0 bases and J by 9 bases, with 7 bases left in between. Germline V gene lookup returns CDR1 SGHKS and CDR2 YYEKEE (reference sequence). CDR3 DNA sequence: TGTGCCAGCAGCTTGGCTTTTGCTTCACCCCTCCACTTT. It encodes CASSLAFASPLHF.

The chain employs TRBV3-1 (or the pseudogene TRBV3-2) and TRBJ2-2; D might be TRBD2 (5 bases). This CDR3 spans 14 amino acids. Germline CDR1 LGHDT, CDR2 YNNKEL (reference sequence). Trimming removed 3 bases at V and 4 bases at J, with 9 bases between. CDR3 nucleotides: TGTGCCAGCAGCCAGCGGCTAGCCACCGGGGAGCTGTTTTTT. Translating it yields CASSQRLATGELFF.

V usage is TRBV7-9 and J usage is TRBJ2-1; the D gene is possibly TRBD1 (5 bases). Trimming cost V 5 bases and J 5 bases, with 19 bases left between them. Per the germline V gene, CDR1 is SEHNR and CDR2 is FQNEAQ (reference sequence). This CDR3 region has 16 residues. CDR3 DNA sequence: TGTGCCAGCAGCCCGTCAGGGATTGGTACTGACAATGAGCAGTTCTTC. Its translation is CASSPSGIGTDNEQFF.

This clone was seen a handful of times. V usage is TRBV15 and J usage is TRBJ1-4; D unclear. Trimming left V 0 bases short and J 5 bases short, with 7 bases between. Germline V gene data show CDR1 as LNHNV and CDR2 as YYDKDF (reference sequence). The CDR3 spans 14 residues. The CDR3 region is CATSRDLGNEKLFF. CDR3 DNA sequence: TGTGCCACCAGCAGAGATCTTGGCAATGAAAAACTGTTTTTT.

The chain recombines TRBV10-3 with TRBJ2-5; D not certain. From germline, CDR1 is ENHRY and CDR2 SYGVKD. This CDR3 region has 16 residues. V lost 3 bases, J lost 7 bases, and 21 bases lay in between. CDR3 in amino acids: CAISERKGRLDGTQYF. CDR3 in DNA: TGTGCCATCAGTGAAAGAAAGGGTCGGCTAGATGGGACCCAGTACTTC.

The chain couples TRBV7-9 to TRBJ1-2; 8 positions match TRBD1. The CDR3 is made up of 14 amino acids. With V trimmed by 5 bases and J by 7 bases, 9 bases remained unmatched. CDR1 is SEHNR, CDR2 FQNEAQ, per germline (reference sequence). CDR3 DNA: TGTGCCAGCAGCCGAGGGCAGGGGGCTCGTGGCTACACCTTC. Its protein product is CASSRGQGARGYTF.

This chain connects TRBV6-5 to TRBJ1-6; D perhaps matches TRBD1 (6 bases). Per the germline V gene, CDR1 is MNHEY and CDR2 is SVGAGI. V dropped 2 bases and J dropped 9 bases, with 8 bases sitting between them. CDR3 length: 13 residues. The CDR3 DNA follows: TGTGCCAGCAGTTACGGGGGCGGTTCACCCCTCCACTTT. Translated, it gives CASSYGGGSPLHF.

V gene TRBV19 combines with J gene TRBJ1-5; D possibly corresponds to TRBD1 (5 bases). From germline, CDR1 is LNHDA and CDR2 SQIVND (reference sequence). The CDR3 sequence is 16 residues long. Trimming removed 10 bases from V and 4 bases from J, with 23 bases in between. CDR3 in amino acids: CATSDRGRSSNQPQHF. The CDR3 nucleotides read TGTGCCACCTCTGACCGGGGCCGGTCATCAAATCAGCCCCAGCATTTT.

The V and J genes are TRBV7-9 and TRBJ1-2; D is perhaps TRBD1 (6 bases). There are 13 residues in the CDR3. Trimming removed 2 bases from V and 8 bases from J, with 12 bases in between. Germline values: CDR1 SEHNR, CDR2 FQNEAQ (reference sequence). DNA of the CDR3: TGTGCCAGCAGCTTACTACAGGGAGTGGGCTACACCTTC. Its translation is CASSLLQGVGYTF.